The subject of this entry is one TCR beta chain. This entry comes from a study of T cells expressing NK-cell markers. Per germline, CDR1 ENHRY and CDR2 SYGVKD. The CDR3 consists of 14 residues. TCRdb reanalyzed the 5' RACE reads and collapses them to one entry per CDR3 protein, without DNA. This listing includes 440,000 or so distinct CDR3 sequences. V gene TRBV10-3 combines with J gene TRBJ2-3; TCRdb outputs TRBD2, but without DNA this stays unchecked. This TCR derives from a woman between 18 and 70 years old in good health. The sample consisted of blood T cells: a sorted CD56 or NKG2C T cell subset, CD4+ or CD8+ T cells, or bulk PBMC T cells (not recorded which). CDR3: CAIRREGLTDTQYF.